A selection of T cell receptor beta chains follows, all from one sample in a study of post-analysis software for immune sequencing data. TCRdb reanalysed the PCR reads using MiXCR and keeps one entry per CDR3 protein. The sample holds roughly 800,000 distinct CDR3 sequences, approximately 44% seen once. Sequences were obtained from blood. Every receptor here comes from a girl between 5 and 17 years old with multiple sclerosis. Both conserved end residues are part of each CDR3. D genes are given only for firm matches. Only part of the rows carry a size: once, few, many, or a class if the clone is expanded.

CDR3,DNA,size,J,V,D
CASKGGPSSYEQYF,TGTGCCAGCAAGGGGGGACCTAGCTCCTACGAGCAGTACTTC,.,TRBJ2-7,TRBV28,.
CAGGHQTGLNEQFF,TGTGCTGGTGGTCACCAGACAGGGCTCAATGAGCAGTTCTTC,.,TRBJ2-1,TRBV12-5,TRBD1
CASPDTLRQDYEQYF,TGCGCCAGCCCAGATACACTCCGGCAGGACTACGAGCAGTACTTC,many,TRBJ2-7,TRBV5-1,.
CASSYSGDYNEQYF,TGTGCCAGCAGTTACTCTGGGGACTACAATGAGCAGTACTTC,.,TRBJ2-5,TRBV6-5,TRBD2
CASSPTADSNYGYTF,TGTGCCAGCAGCCCGACTGCCGACAGTAACTATGGCTACACCTTC,.,TRBJ1-2,TRBV7-9,.
CASSPGPRQPQHF,TGTGCCAGCTCACCAGGGCCCCGTCAGCCCCAGCATTTT,.,TRBJ1-5,TRBV18,.
CASSGRTGSNQPQHF,TGTGCCAGCAGCGGGCGGACGGGGAGCAATCAGCCCCAGCATTTT,few,TRBJ1-5,TRBV5-6,.
CASSLVQGPGNEQFF,TGTGCCAGCAGCTTAGTCCAGGGGCCTGGCAATGAGCAGTTCTTC,.,TRBJ2-1,TRBV11-2,.
CASSWADSPLHF,TGTGCCAGCAGCTGGGCTGATTCACCCCTCCACTTT,.,TRBJ1-6,TRBV7-2,.
CATSRDGGSYEQYF,TGTGCCACCAGCAGAGATGGGGGTTCCTACGAGCAGTACTTC,.,TRBJ2-7,TRBV15,.
CASSQDEVDSYYEQYF,TGCGCCAGCAGCCAAGATGAGGTTGACAGCTACTACGAGCAGTACTTC,.,TRBJ2-7,TRBV4-1,.
CASSPQEDIQYF,TGTGCCAGCAGCCCACAGGAGGACATTCAGTACTTC,.,TRBJ2-4,TRBV7-9,.
CSARPGTGGLGATEAFF,TGCAGTGCTAGACCCGGGACAGGGGGATTAGGTGCCACTGAAGCTTTCTTT,.,TRBJ1-1,TRBV20-1,TRBD1
CSVAPRGVTGELFF,TGCAGCGTCGCCCCCAGGGGTGTTACCGGGGAGCTGTTTTTT,few,TRBJ2-2,TRBV29-1,.
CASSNTGNTEAFF,TGTGCCAGTAGTAACACAGGGAACACTGAAGCTTTCTTT,few,TRBJ1-1,TRBV19,.
CSVGGDRQLAKNIQYF,TGCAGCGTTGGGGGGGACAGGCAGTTAGCCAAAAACATTCAGTACTTC,.,TRBJ2-4,TRBV29-1,TRBD1
CASSLWGEGSNQPQHF,TGTGCCAGCAGCTTATGGGGCGAGGGTAGCAATCAGCCCCAGCATTTT,.,TRBJ1-5,TRBV7-2,.
CASSMRTDYGYTF,TGTGCCAGCAGCATGAGGACAGACTATGGCTACACCTTC,few,TRBJ1-2,TRBV6-5,.
CASSQALYEAGVAYNEQFF,TGTGCCAGCAGCCAAGCGTTATACGAGGCGGGAGTGGCCTACAATGAGCAGTTCTTC,.,TRBJ2-1,TRBV4-2,TRBD2
CASSLFNRDGRNPNYGYTF,TGTGCCAGCAGCTTATTTAACCGGGACGGCCGAAATCCCAACTATGGCTACACCTTC,.,TRBJ1-2,TRBV7-2,.
CSAKKGYEQYF,TGCAGTGCTAAGAAGGGCTACGAGCAGTACTTC,few,TRBJ2-7,TRBV20-1,.
CSVDYPGSGANVLTF,TGCAGCGTTGATTACCCAGGCTCTGGGGCCAACGTCCTGACTTTC,.,TRBJ2-6,TRBV29-1,.
CASSLAPTRLETQYF,TGTGCCAGCAGTTTAGCCCCGACTAGATTAGAGACCCAGTACTTC,.,TRBJ2-5,TRBV12-3/TRBV12-4,.
CASSKIGAGFRTNRYNEQFF,TGTGCCAGCAGCAAAATTGGGGCAGGGTTCAGGACTAATCGGTACAATGAGCAGTTCTTC,once,TRBJ2-1,TRBV21-1,.
CASSLWGSNTEAFF,TGTGCCAGCAGCTTATGGGGGTCGAACACTGAAGCTTTCTTT,few,TRBJ1-1,TRBV7-8,.
CASSARGGDGSNQPQHF,TGTGCCAGCAGCGCTCGCGGGGGCGATGGGAGCAATCAGCCCCAGCATTTT,few,TRBJ1-5,TRBV5-5,.
CASSPPPSYNEQFF,TGTGCCAGCAGCCCGCCGCCCTCCTACAATGAGCAGTTCTTC,.,TRBJ2-1,TRBV9,.
CASSQEWDRRRKDYGYTF,TGTGCCAGCAGCCAAGAATGGGACAGGCGCCGGAAGGACTATGGCTACACCTTC,.,TRBJ1-2,TRBV4-2,TRBD1